Described below is a single TCR beta chain sequence and its context. The protocol was immunoSEQ multiplex PCR, while the TCRdb copy is restricted to in-frame clones and leaves out a portion. The sample holds about 1.5 million clones, roughly 96% seen once. This sample is drawn from a study of shared clonotypes between healthy human individuals. The germline V gene has CDR1 SNHLY and CDR2 FYNNEI. Trimming cost V 5 bases and J 1 base; bases outside gene matches: 13. The CDR3 has 18 amino acids. The TCR originated in a man aged 25 to 40 in good health. The chain recombines TRBV2 with TRBJ2-1; 8 bases line up with TRBD1. Sequenced sample: naive CD4+ T cells sorted from blood. Described subset: CD45RA+ positively selected. The CDR3 DNA follows: TGTGCCAGCAGTTTCAAACCAGAGGACAGGGAATCCTACAATGAGCAGTTCTTC. Translation: CASSFKPEDRESYNEQFF. Looking up the rest from reference TRBV2 and TRBJ2-1 gives the full variable domain: EPEVTQTPSHQVTQMGQEVILRCVPISNHLYFYWYRQILGQKVEFLVSFYNNEISEKSEIFDDQFSVERPDGSNFTLKIRSTKLEDSAMYFCASSFKPEDRESYNEQFFGPGTRLTVL.